These 10 T cell receptor beta chains originate from one sample sequenced in a study of CD8 T cells in Susac syndrome. The RNA, about 0.45 to 1 ug, was put through reverse transcription using random hexamers. TCRdb called the immunoSEQ multiplex PCR reads again in MiXCR, with one record for every CDR3 protein. In the table there are hundreds of thousands of distinct CDR3 sequences, over 90% of which are singletons. The sample was CD4+ T cells from PBMCs. Source of these receptors: a human donor with Susac syndrome.

The chain joins TRBV15 to TRBJ2-3, with unresolved D. Looked up from germline, CDR1 is LNHNV and CDR2 is YYDKDF (reference sequence). This CDR3 spans 16 amino acids. Trimming removed 1 base at V and 2 bases at J, with 13 bases between. The CDR3 nucleotides are TGTGCCACCAGCAGAGGAGCTAGTACCATCACAGATACGCAGTATTTT. Translated: CATSRGASTITDTQYF. The whole variable domain, remainder taken from reference TRBV15 and TRBJ2-3, is DAMVIQNPRYQVTQFGKPVTLSCSQTLNHNVMYWYQQKSSQAPKLLFHYYDKDFNNEADTPDNFQSRRPNTSFCFLDIRSPGLGDTAMYLCATSRGASTITDTQYFGPGTRLTVL.

The chain has TRBV12-3 or TRBV12-4 and TRBJ2-3; D ambiguous. This CDR3 comprises 16 residues. The V gene lost 2 bases and the J gene lost 2 bases, with 14 bases spanning the gap. Here the CDR3 reads CASSLTRALATDTQYF. CDR3 sequence (DNA): TGTGCCAGCAGTTTAACCCGGGCCCTTGCCACAGATACGCAGTATTTT.

This chain uses TRBV20-1 with TRBJ2-7, with TRBD1 matching 7 bases. The CDR3 contains 14 residues. With V trimmed by 2 bases and J by 2 bases, 6 bases remained unmatched. CDR1 and CDR2 from the germline V gene are DFQATT and SNEGSKA (reference sequence). CDR3 amino acids: CSARPGTAPYEQYF. As DNA, the CDR3 is TGCAGTGCTAGACCCGGGACAGCTCCCTACGAGCAGTACTTC.

The chain employs TRBV30 and TRBJ2-2, with a tentative D call TRBD1 (6 bases). The CDR3 length is 13 residues. Trimming pared 2 bases from V and 4 bases from J, leaving 8 bases between. From germline, CDR1 is GTSNPN and CDR2 SVGIG (reference sequence). The CDR3 DNA follows: TGTGCCTGGAGTACAGGGTTCACCGGGGAGCTGTTTTTT. This translates into CAWSTGFTGELFF.

The chain is built from TRBV29-1 and TRBJ2-7; TRBD1 is a possible D gene (6 bases). Trimming shortened V by 7 bases and J by 6 bases, and 25 bases separated the two germline ends. Per germline, CDR1 SQVTM and CDR2 ANQGSEA. The CDR3 extends over 15 amino acids. DNA for the CDR3: TGCAGCGCAAGATCGGTTGGGGGCGCATTATCCGAGCAGTACTTC. This translates into CSARSVGGALSEQYF.

The V gene is TRBV19, the J gene TRBJ1-5; no firm D call. The CDR3 runs to 15 residues. Trimming left V 1 base short and J 0 bases short, with 7 bases between. Looked up from germline, CDR1 is LNHDA and CDR2 is SQIVND (reference sequence). CDR3 bases: TGTGCCAGTAGTATAGGGCCGGATAGCAATCAGCCCCAGCATTTT. It specifies CASSIGPDSNQPQHF.

The chain has TRBV4-3 and TRBJ2-2; perhaps TRBD1 as D (5 bases). Trimming pared 4 bases from V and 2 bases from J, leaving 14 bases between. The germline CDR1 and CDR2 sequences are LGHNA and YSLEER. The CDR3 extends over 16 amino acids. CDR3 protein: CASSRGGGANTGELFF. The CDR3 DNA sequence: TGCGCCAGCAGCCGGGGCGGCGGAGCCAACACCGGGGAGCTGTTTTTT.

This sequence joins TRBV6-1 and TRBJ2-5; 8 bases align to TRBD1. Germline lookup yields CDR1 MNHNS and CDR2 SASEGT. Losses at the gene ends were 6 bases for V and 5 bases for J; bases not matched to a gene: 5. CDR3 length equals 13 residues. The DNA of the CDR3 is TGTGCCAGCAGCGGACAGGGTTGGGAGACCCAGTACTTC. It yields the protein CASSGQGWETQYF.

This chain joins TRBV5-4 and TRBJ2-7, with a tentative D call TRBD1 (6 bases). CDR3 size: 14 residues. Trimming took 6 bases from V and 1 from J, leaving 14 bases between them. Germline loops: CDR1 SGHNT, CDR2 YYREEE (reference sequence). CDR3 amino acids: CASTKTDSSYEQYF. For the CDR3, the DNA is TGTGCCAGCACCAAGACGGACAGTTCCTACGAGCAGTACTTC.

This chain joins TRBV27 and TRBJ2-1, with 7 positions matching TRBD1. The CDR3 contains 16 residues. J gave up 6 bases and V 5 bases, and 13 bases lay outside the gene matches. Germline V lookup: CDR1 MNHEY, CDR2 SMNVEV (reference sequence). The CDR3 DNA is TGTGCCAGCAGTCCCCACGACAAGGGGGCGCGCAATGAGCAGTTCTTC. Translated: CASSPHDKGARNEQFF.